This TCR beta chain is from a study of vaccination and CD4 T cells after COVID-19. Study-wide background: Four females and six males made up the convalescents, with two Hispanic.

As regards this clonotype: What it binds is not known.

The treatment was: approximately nine-day PBMC culture with coronavirus spike peptide pools or control peptides (ViraFEST assay). With the Oncomine TCR Beta short-read assay, DNA from cultured CD4+ T cells was sequenced. Each CDR3 protein is one row after TCRdb ran MiXCR on the PCR reads. The data contain 16,000 or so distinct CDR3 sequences, around 59% of them seen just once; the ten biggest clones take up over 7.5%. The CDR3 is 21 residues long. Germline trimming cut 4 bases from V and 2 bases from J; bases unmatched to any gene: 14. Germline CDR1 reads SGHRS; CDR2 reads YFSETQ. V gene TRBV5-1 combines with J gene TRBJ2-2; TRBD2 aligns across 16 bases. Sequencing was performed on CD4+ T cells from blood, cultured in vitro. The origin of this receptor is a human donor who had recovered from COVID-19. For the CDR3, the DNA is TGCGCCAGCAGCACTAGCCCACCGGGACTAGCGGGAGGGGGAAACACCGGGGAGCTGTTTTTT. This codes for CASSTSPPGLAGGGNTGELFF.